The T cell receptor beta chain under discussion was sequenced for a study of identical twins. There are 13 residues in the CDR3. J lost 4 bases, V lost 5 bases, and 2 bases had no gene match. Germline lookup yields CDR1 SGHAT and CDR2 FQNNGV. TCRdb reprocessed the 5' RACE reads via MiXCR and lists one record per CDR3 protein. The repertoire consists of about 890,000 distinct CDR3 sequences, with 9% to 15% occurring once and the leading ten covering 1.5% to 2%. This clonotype was observed at least ten times. The data were also submitted as part of a second study, on yellow fever vaccine responses in identical twins.

Sequenced input: PBMCs. This TCR was recovered from a woman aged 18-29 years in good health. The rearrangement uses TRBV11-2 and TRBJ2-7; 10 positions agree with TRBD1. CDR3 sequence reads: CASSRTGGYEQYV. The DNA of the CDR3 is TGTGCCAGCAGCCGGACAGGGGGATACGAGCAGTACGTC.